This T cell receptor beta chain was captured in a study of control samples from healthy donors and cancer patients. Germline-derived CDR1 and CDR2 are LNHDA and SQIVND (reference sequence). The CDR3 spans 12 residues. The V and J ends lost 7 bases and 1 base respectively, with 7 bases between them. Libraries were prepared by immunoSEQ multiplex PCR; TCRdb keeps only in-frame clonotypes and omits some of them. Of roughly 200,000 clones in the sample, around 90% were seen once. This clonotype originated in a young man in good health. The chain combines TRBV19 with TRBJ1-1, with D perhaps matching TRBD1 (6 bases). Sequencing was performed on blood. The CDR3 loop reads CASMDRNTEAFF. Written as DNA, the CDR3 is TGTGCCAGTATGGACAGGAACACTGAAGCTTTCTTT.